Following are 2 T cell receptor beta chains from one sample sequenced in a study of cytomegalovirus exposure and HLA in healthy donors (dated by TCRdb to between 2016 and 2019). The protocol used for the library was the immunoSEQ multiplex PCR assay. For the multiplex PCR, a mixture combining 60 forward primers for TCR Vbeta segments and 13 reverse primers for TCR Jbeta segments was used. As stored in TCRdb, this immuneACCESS dataset retains in-frame rearrangements with V and J assigned. A fraction of the clones does not appear; measured against another copy, unresolved V genes explain less than half of the discrepancy, and the remainder lacks a known reason. The sample table holds roughly 82,000 clones. In total, the top ten clones hold roughly 1.5% of the sample. The sequencing sample was made of PBMCs. These receptors all come from a woman aged 55-70 years in good health and CMV-seronegative.

The J gene is TRBJ2-7, the V gene TRBV9; 11 bases line up with TRBD2. With 3 bases clipped from V and 4 bases from J, the junction kept 6 bases outside the gene matches. The CDR3 runs to 15 residues. Looked up from germline, CDR1 is SGDLS and CDR2 is YYNGEE. In DNA form, the CDR3 reads TGTGCCAGCAGCGCCGGGACTAGCGGTATGTACGAGCAGTACTTC. Translation: CASSAGTSGMYEQYF.

The chain combines TRBV10-3 with TRBJ2-3; a possible D gene is TRBD2 (6 bases). Germline assignment: CDR1 ENHRY and CDR2 SYGVKD. V was clipped by 7 bases and J by 1 base, with 21 bases between them. The length of the CDR3 is 17 residues. In DNA, the CDR3 is TGTGCCATCAAGCCTAGCGCCCCGGGAATGGGCACAGATACGCAGTATTTT. Protein sequence: CAIKPSAPGMGTDTQYF.